This TCR beta chain originates from a study of identical twins. This clonotype turned up a few times. The length of the CDR3 is 13 residues. Unique molecular identifiers were in the cDNA, with template-switch universal primer binding. TCRdb reprocessed the 5' RACE reads via MiXCR and lists one record per CDR3 protein. This sample has 1.5 million to 2 million distinct CDR3 sequences, with less than 35% found just once. V and J are TRBV21-1 and TRBJ2-7. TRBV21-1 is flagged as a pseudogene. The clonotype comes from a newborn girl in good health. Sequencing was done on a sample of cord blood. The CDR3 DNA is TGTGCCAGCAGCAAAAGACAAACCTACGAGCAGTACTTC. Amino acid sequence: CASSKRQTYEQYF.